Below, 13 T cell receptor beta chains from the same sample are listed, as sequenced in a study of blood T cells in healthy people across ages. A second PCR, run for roughly 7 to 11 cycles, used a sample-barcoded 5' primer plus a J-beta primer mix. TCRdb itself ran the 5' RACE reads through MiXCR, one entry per CDR3 protein. The sample records roughly 1.4 million distinct CDR3 sequences, 55% to 75% being singletons. The sequencing sample was made of blood. All receptors derive from a man aged 18 to 35 in good health.

The chain couples TRBV5-6 to TRBJ2-1; maybe TRBD2 (6 bases). This CDR3 region has 15 residues. CDR1 and CDR2 from the germline V gene are SGHDT and YYEEEE. Trimming pared 2 bases from V and 4 bases from J, leaving 13 bases between. The CDR3 reads CASSFMRGAYNEQFF. The CDR3 nucleotides read TGTGCCAGCAGCTTTATGCGGGGAGCTTACAATGAGCAGTTCTTC.

This rearrangement joins TRBV9 to TRBJ2-2, with D possibly TRBD2 on 5 matching bases. Germline-derived CDR1 and CDR2 are SGDLS and YYNGEE. Trimming left V 3 bases short and J 0 bases short, with 12 bases between. The CDR3 runs to 16 residues. Here the CDR3 reads CASSASILANTGELFF. The CDR3 region has the DNA TGTGCCAGCAGCGCCAGCATACTAGCGAACACCGGGGAGCTGTTTTTT.

This clonotype has more than one count but fewer than ten. The chain is built from TRBV11-2 and TRBJ2-6; 9 positions agree with TRBD1. This CDR3 is built from 18 residues. With 5 bases clipped from V and 1 base from J, the junction kept 9 bases outside the gene matches. CDR1 is SGHAT, CDR2 FQNNGV, per germline. In nucleotides, the CDR3 is TGTGCCAGCAGCCGACTGACAGGGGGAAGGTCTGGGGCCAACGTCCTGACTTTC. It yields the protein CASSRLTGGRSGANVLTF. Full variable domain (remainder filled in from reference TRBV11-2 and TRBJ2-6): EAGVAQSPRYKIIEKRQSVAFWCNPISGHATLYWYQQILGQGPKLLIQFQNNGVVDDSQLPKDRFSAERLKGVDSTLKIQPAKLEDSAVYLCASSRLTGGRSGANVLTFGAGSRLTVL.

This rearrangement joins TRBV4-2 to TRBJ2-7; 9 bases match TRBD1. Losses at the gene ends were 2 bases for V and 0 bases for J; bases not matched to a gene: 5. The CDR3 has 16 amino acids. CDR1 LGHNA and CDR2 YNFKEQ come from the germline V gene. Here the CDR3 reads CASSQQQGASSYEQYF. As DNA, the CDR3 is TGTGCCAGCAGCCAACAACAGGGGGCTAGCTCCTACGAGCAGTACTTC.

CDR3 sequence: CASSDPTGVNIQYF. CDR3 nucleotides: TGTGCCAGCTCAGATCCGACAGGAGTAAACATTCAGTACTTC. The chain joins TRBV18 to TRBJ2-4; D perhaps matches TRBD1 (6 bases). CDR3 size: 14 residues. Between the trimmed V and J ends, which lost 5 bases and 6 bases, there was a span of 14 bases. Germline CDR1 reads KGHSH; CDR2 reads LQKENI.

As concerns this clonotype: One end of the junction fails to match germline, which may point to a read error. The chain joins TRBV15 to TRBJ2-3; 8 positions agree with TRBD2. The CDR3 contains 17 residues. From germline, CDR1 is LNHNV and CDR2 YYDKDF (reference sequence). CDR3 sequence: CVTSRDLSGASTDTQYF. The CDR3 DNA follows: TGTGTCACCAGCAGAGACCTTAGCGGGGCTAGCACAGATACGCAGTATTTT.

This rearrangement joins TRBV6-2 or TRBV6-3 to TRBJ2-7; no definite D call. The CDR3 loop spans 16 amino acids. CDR1 is MNHEY and CDR2 is SVGEGT in the germline V gene. V was cut by 2 bases and J by 5 bases, with 19 bases left in between. The CDR3 bases are TGTGCCAGCAGTTACCCACCGGGCCGAAGTTTGGACGAGCAGTACTTC. Translation: CASSYPPGRSLDEQYF.

This chain joins TRBV12-3 or TRBV12-4 and TRBJ2-3, with 11 bases fitting TRBD1. Trimming took 6 bases from V and 4 from J; bases not matched to a gene: 21. The CDR3 totals 20 residues. CDR3 sequence reads: CASSYLIVGQGEKNADTQYF. The CDR3 DNA reads as TGTGCCAGCAGCTATTTGATCGTGGGACAGGGGGAGAAGAACGCAGATACGCAGTATTTT.

The chain uses TRBV29-1 and TRBJ2-3, with D possibly called TRBD1 or TRBD2 (5 bases each). V was shortened by 2 bases and J by 0 bases, with 9 bases between the two germline ends. The CDR3 length is 14 residues. Germline CDR1 and CDR2: SQVTM and ANQGSEA. CDR3 bases: TGCAGCGTTGAAAGAGGGGATAGCACAGATACGCAGTATTTT. This codes for CSVERGDSTDTQYF.

This chain connects TRBV2 to TRBJ2-3, with D uncertain. This CDR3 has 14 residues. Trimming removed 4 bases from V and 2 bases from J, with 10 bases in between. Germline V gene lookup returns CDR1 SNHLY and CDR2 FYNNEI. CDR3 protein: CASSAVLITDTQYF. CDR3 sequence (DNA): TGTGCCAGCAGTGCCGTCCTCATCACAGATACGCAGTATTTT.

The rearrangement joins TRBV12-3 or TRBV12-4 to TRBJ2-3; D remains unclear. This CDR3 spans 11 amino acids. Trimming pared 7 bases from V and 14 bases from J, leaving 16 bases between. CDR3 amino acids: CASTNAKSVYF. DNA of the CDR3: TGTGCCAGCACCAACGCAAAGTCGGTGTATTTT.

J is TRBJ2-1 and V is TRBV4-1, with TRBD2 as a possible D gene (5 bases). CDR1 is MGHRA and CDR2 is YSYEKL in the germline V gene. There are 15 residues in the CDR3. The germline V and J ends were trimmed by 4 bases and 3 bases, with 13 bases remaining between them. CDR3: CASSRPPEGYNEQFF. Here the CDR3 DNA reads TGCGCCAGCAGCCGCCCCCCCGAGGGCTACAATGAGCAGTTCTTC.

The V call is TRBV29-1, the J call TRBJ2-1; D may be TRBD1 (5 bases). The end of the DNA fits TRBJ2-7 better, so the J call may be wrong. Per germline, CDR1 SQVTM and CDR2 ANQGSEA. The CDR3 extends over 15 amino acids. CDR3 residues: CSVEEDSPSYNEQYF. CDR3 in DNA: TGCAGCGTTGAAGAAGACAGCCCGTCGTACAATGAGCAGTACTTC.